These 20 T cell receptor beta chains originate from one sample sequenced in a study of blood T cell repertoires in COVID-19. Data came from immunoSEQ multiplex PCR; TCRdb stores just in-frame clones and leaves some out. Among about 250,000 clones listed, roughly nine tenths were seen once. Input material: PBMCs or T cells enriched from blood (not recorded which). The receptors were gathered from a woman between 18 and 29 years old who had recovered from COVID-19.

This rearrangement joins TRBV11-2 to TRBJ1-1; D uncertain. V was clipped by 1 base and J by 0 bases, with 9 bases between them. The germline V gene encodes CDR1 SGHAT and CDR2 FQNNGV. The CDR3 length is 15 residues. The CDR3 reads CASSLGRQVNTEAFF. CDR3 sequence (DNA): TGTGCCAGCAGCTTAGGGCGTCAGGTGAACACTGAAGCTTTCTTT.

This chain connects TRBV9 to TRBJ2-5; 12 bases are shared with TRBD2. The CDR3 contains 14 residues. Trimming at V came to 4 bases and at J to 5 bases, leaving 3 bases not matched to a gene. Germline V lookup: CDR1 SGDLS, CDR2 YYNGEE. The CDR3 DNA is TGTGCCAGCAGCCGGACTAGCGGGGAGGAGACCCAGTACTTC. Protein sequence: CASSRTSGEETQYF.

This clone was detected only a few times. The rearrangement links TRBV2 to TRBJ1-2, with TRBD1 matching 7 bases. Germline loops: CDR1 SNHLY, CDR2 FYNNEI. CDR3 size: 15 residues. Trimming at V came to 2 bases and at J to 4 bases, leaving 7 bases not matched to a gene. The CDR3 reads CASSEKQGSLYGYTF. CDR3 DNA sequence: TGTGCCAGCAGTGAAAAACAGGGGAGCCTCTATGGCTACACCTTC.

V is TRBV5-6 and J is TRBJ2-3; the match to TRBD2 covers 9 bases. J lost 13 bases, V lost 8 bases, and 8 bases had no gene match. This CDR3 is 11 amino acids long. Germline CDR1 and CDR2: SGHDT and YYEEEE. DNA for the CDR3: TGTGCCAGTCGACTAGCGGTCGATGAGTATTTT. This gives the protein CASRLAVDEYF.

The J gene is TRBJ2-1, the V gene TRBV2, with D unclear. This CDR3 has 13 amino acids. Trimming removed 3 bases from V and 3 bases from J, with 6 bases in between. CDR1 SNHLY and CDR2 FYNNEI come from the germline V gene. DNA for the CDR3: TGTGCCAGCAGTGAGACTGGCTACAATGAGCAGTTCTTC. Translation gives CASSETGYNEQFF.

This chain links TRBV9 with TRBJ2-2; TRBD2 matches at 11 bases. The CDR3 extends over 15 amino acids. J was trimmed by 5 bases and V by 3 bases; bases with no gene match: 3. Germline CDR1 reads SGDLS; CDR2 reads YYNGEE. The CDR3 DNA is TGTGCCAGCAGCGCCTGGACTAGCGGGACCGGGGAGCTGTTTTTT. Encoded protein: CASSAWTSGTGELFF.

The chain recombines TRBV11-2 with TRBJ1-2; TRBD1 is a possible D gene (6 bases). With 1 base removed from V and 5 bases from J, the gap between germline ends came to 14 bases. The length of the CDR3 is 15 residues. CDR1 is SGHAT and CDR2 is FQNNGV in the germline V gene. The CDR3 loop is CASSLAAGDRYGYTF. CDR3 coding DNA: TGTGCCAGCAGCTTAGCGGCAGGGGATCGGTATGGCTACACCTTC. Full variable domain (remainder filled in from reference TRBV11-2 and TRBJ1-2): EAGVAQSPRYKIIEKRQSVAFWCNPISGHATLYWYQQILGQGPKLLIQFQNNGVVDDSQLPKDRFSAERLKGVDSTLKIQPAKLEDSAVYLCASSLAAGDRYGYTFGSGTRLTVV.

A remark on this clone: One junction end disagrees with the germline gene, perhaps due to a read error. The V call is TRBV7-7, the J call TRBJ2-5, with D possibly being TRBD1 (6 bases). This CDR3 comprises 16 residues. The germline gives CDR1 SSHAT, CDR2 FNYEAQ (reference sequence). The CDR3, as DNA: TGTGCTAGCAGCCATGGCCTCCGGGACACCCAAGAGACCCAGTACTTC. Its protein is CASSHGLRDTQETQYF.

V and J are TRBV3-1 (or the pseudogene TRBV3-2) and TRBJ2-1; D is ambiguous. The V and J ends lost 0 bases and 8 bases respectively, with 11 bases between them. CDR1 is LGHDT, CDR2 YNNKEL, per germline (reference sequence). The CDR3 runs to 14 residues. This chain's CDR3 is CASSQETTQDEQFF. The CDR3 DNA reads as TGTGCCAGCAGCCAAGAGACAACACAAGATGAGCAGTTCTTC.

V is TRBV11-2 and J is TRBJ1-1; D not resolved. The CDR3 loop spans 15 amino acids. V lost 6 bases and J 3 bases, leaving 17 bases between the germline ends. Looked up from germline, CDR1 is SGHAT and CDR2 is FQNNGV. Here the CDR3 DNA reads TGTGCCAGCAGTTCTTTTCAGGTGGTGGACACTGAAGCTTTCTTT. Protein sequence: CASSSFQVVDTEAFF.

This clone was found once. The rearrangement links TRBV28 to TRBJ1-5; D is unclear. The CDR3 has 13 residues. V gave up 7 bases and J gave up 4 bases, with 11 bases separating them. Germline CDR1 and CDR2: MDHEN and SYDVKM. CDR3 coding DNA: TGTGCCAGCATGACATCGTTTAATCAGCCCCAGCATTTT. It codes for CASMTSFNQPQHF. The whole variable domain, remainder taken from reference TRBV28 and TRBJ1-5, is DVKVTQSSRYLVKRTGEKVFLECVQDMDHENMFWYRQDPGLGLRLIYFSYDVKMKEKGDIPEGYSVSREKKERFSLILESASTNQTSMYLCASMTSFNQPQHFGDGTRLSIL.

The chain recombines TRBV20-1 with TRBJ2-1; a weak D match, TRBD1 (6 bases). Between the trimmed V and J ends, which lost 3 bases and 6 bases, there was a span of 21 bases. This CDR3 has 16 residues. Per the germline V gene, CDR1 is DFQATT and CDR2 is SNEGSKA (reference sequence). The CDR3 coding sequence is TGCAGTGCTAGTTCCGACGGGACACAATCTTTCAATGAGCAGTTCTTC. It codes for CSASSDGTQSFNEQFF.

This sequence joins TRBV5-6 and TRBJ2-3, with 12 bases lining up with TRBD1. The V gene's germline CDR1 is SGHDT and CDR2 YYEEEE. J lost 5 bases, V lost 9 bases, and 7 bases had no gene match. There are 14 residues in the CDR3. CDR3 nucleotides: TGTGCCACCGGGGGACAGGGGGCCGGAGATACGCAGTATTTT. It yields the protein CATGGQGAGDTQYF. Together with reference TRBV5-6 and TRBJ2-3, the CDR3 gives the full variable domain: DAGVTQSPTHLIKTRGQQVTLRCSPKSGHDTVSWYQQALGQGPQFIFQYYEEEERQRGNFPDRFSGHQFPNYSSELNVNALLLGDSALYLCATGGQGAGDTQYFGPGTRLTVL.

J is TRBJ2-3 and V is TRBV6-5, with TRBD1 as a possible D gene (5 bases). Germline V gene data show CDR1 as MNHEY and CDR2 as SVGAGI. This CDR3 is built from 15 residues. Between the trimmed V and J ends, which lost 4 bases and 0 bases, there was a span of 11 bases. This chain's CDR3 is CASSSGAASTDTQYF. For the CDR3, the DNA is TGTGCCAGCAGTTCTGGGGCGGCTAGCACAGATACGCAGTATTTT.

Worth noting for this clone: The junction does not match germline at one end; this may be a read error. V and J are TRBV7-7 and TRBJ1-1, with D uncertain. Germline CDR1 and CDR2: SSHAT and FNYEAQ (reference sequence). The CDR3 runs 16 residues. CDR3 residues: CASSLGSPNLNTEAFF. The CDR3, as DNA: TGTGCTAGCAGCTTAGGTTCACCTAACCTGAACACTGAAGCTTTCTTT.

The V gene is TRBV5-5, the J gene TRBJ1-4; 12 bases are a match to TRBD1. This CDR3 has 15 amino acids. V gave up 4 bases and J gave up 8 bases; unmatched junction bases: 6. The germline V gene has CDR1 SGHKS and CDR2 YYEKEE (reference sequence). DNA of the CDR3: TGTGCCAGCAGCCGCGGGACAGGGGGCTGGGAAAAACTGTTTTTT. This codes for CASSRGTGGWEKLFF.

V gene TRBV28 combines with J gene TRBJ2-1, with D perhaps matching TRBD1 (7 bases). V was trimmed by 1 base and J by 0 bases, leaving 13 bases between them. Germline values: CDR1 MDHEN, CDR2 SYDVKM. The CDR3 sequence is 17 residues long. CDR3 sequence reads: CASSLLGGDSSYNEQFF. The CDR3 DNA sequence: TGTGCCAGCAGTTTATTGGGCGGGGACAGCTCCTACAATGAGCAGTTCTTC.

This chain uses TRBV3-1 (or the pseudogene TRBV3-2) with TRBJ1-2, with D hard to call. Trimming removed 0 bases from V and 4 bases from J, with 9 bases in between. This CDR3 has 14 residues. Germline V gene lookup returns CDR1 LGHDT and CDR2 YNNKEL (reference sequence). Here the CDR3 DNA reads TGTGCCAGCAGCCAAGAAGGACTGTTCTATGGCTACACCTTC. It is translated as CASSQEGLFYGYTF.

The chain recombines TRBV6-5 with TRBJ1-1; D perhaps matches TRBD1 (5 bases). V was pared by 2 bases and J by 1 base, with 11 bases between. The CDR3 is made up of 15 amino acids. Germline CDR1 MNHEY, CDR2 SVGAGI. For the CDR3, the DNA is TGTGCCAGCAGTTACAACACTCAGGGGAACACTGAAGCTTTCTTT. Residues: CASSYNTQGNTEAFF.

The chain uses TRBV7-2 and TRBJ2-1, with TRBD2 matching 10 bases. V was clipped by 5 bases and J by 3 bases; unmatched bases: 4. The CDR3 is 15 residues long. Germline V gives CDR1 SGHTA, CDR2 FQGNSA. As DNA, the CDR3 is TGTGCCAGCAGCCATAGCGGGGGGCACTACAATGAGCAGTTCTTC. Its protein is CASSHSGGHYNEQFF.